The next 30 T cell receptor beta chains were all read from a single sample in a study of shared clonotypes between healthy human individuals. Clones were sequenced by immunoSEQ multiplex PCR, and TCRdb holds only the in-frame ones, with some missing. This sample has roughly 2 million clones, with approximately 94% found just once. Sequencing was carried out using naive CD4+ T cells sorted from blood. Described subset: CD45RA+ positively selected. These receptors originate from a man younger than 30 in good health.

About this clone: The same CDR3 can be traced to other DNA sequences in this sample. The chain is built from TRBV11-3 and TRBJ2-2; D not resolved. The CDR3 is 14 amino acids. Germline V lookup: CDR1 SGHNT, CDR2 YENEEA. Trimming took 0 bases from V and 5 from J, leaving 7 bases between them. The CDR3, as DNA: TGTGCCAGCAGCTTAGACGGTAATACCGGGGAGCTGTTTTTT. Translated: CASSLDGNTGELFF. The full variable domain, completed using reference TRBV11-3 and TRBJ2-2, is EAGVVQSPRYKIIEKKQPVAFWCNPISGHNTLYWYLQNLGQGPELLIRYENEEAVDDSQLPKDRFSAERLKGVDSTLKIQPAELGDSAVYLCASSLDGNTGELFFGEGSRLTVL.

The rearrangement joins TRBV7-2 to TRBJ1-2; D uncertain. Per germline, CDR1 SGHTA and CDR2 FQGNSA. Between the trimmed V and J ends, which lost 1 base and 5 bases, there was a span of 8 bases. The CDR3 consists of 13 residues. CDR3 DNA: TGTGCCAGCAGCTTAGATGGAGGGTATGGCTACACCTTC. This gives the protein CASSLDGGYGYTF.

V is TRBV19 and J is TRBJ2-1, with 7 bases that match TRBD1. The CDR3 covers 15 residues. Germline loops: CDR1 LNHDA, CDR2 SQIVND (reference sequence). V was clipped by 1 base and J by 6 bases; unmatched bases: 6. The CDR3 DNA sequence: TGTGCCAGTAGTATAGTAGAGACAGGGCGCAATGAGCAGTTCTTC. As protein: CASSIVETGRNEQFF.

A remark on this clone: Other DNA sequences from this sample encode an identical CDR3 as well. The genes are TRBV2 and TRBJ2-2; D is uncertain. CDR3 size: 11 residues. Between the trimmed V and J ends, which lost 9 bases and 1 base, there was a span of 3 bases. Germline V gene sequence: CDR1 SNHLY, CDR2 FYNNEI. The CDR3 sequence: CASQNTGELFF. For the CDR3, the DNA is TGTGCCAGTCAGAACACCGGGGAGCTGTTTTTT.

Notes on this clone: This specimen includes other DNA sequences encoding the same CDR3. This chain connects TRBV7-9 to TRBJ1-3; D might be TRBD1 (6 bases). The CDR3 is 13 residues long. Trimming removed 1 base from V and 7 bases from J, with 8 bases in between. Germline V gene lookup returns CDR1 SEHNR and CDR2 FQNEAQ (reference sequence). CDR3 nucleotide sequence: TGTGCCAGCAGCTTAGGTACAGGGAACACCATATATTTT. Translation gives CASSLGTGNTIYF. The variable domain in full, completed from reference TRBV7-9 and TRBJ1-3, reads DTGVSQNPRHKITKRGQNVTFRCDPISEHNRLYWYRQTLGQGPEFLTYFQNEAQLEKSRLLSDRFSAERPKGSFSTLEIQRTEQGDSAMYLCASSLGTGNTIYFGEGSWLTVV.

The chain couples TRBV7-9 to TRBJ2-5; 11 bases are a match to TRBD2. V lost 3 bases, J lost 5 bases, and 8 bases stayed unmatched. Per germline, CDR1 SEHNR and CDR2 FQNEAQ (reference sequence). The CDR3 covers 16 residues. The CDR3 coding sequence is TGTGCCAGCAGCTTCCGACTAGCGGGGCCCGAGGAGACCCAGTACTTC. It is translated as CASSFRLAGPEETQYF.

V and J are TRBV6-6 and TRBJ2-3, with D perhaps TRBD1 or TRBD2 (5 bases each). From germline, CDR1 is MNHNY and CDR2 SVGAGI (reference sequence). V dropped 8 bases and J dropped 0 bases, with 9 bases sitting between them. The CDR3 contains 13 residues. The CDR3 sequence is CASGRDSTDTQYF. The CDR3 bases are TGTGCCAGCGGCCGGGACAGCACAGATACGCAGTATTTT.

The V and J genes are TRBV5-1 and TRBJ1-4, with D possibly matching TRBD1 (6 bases). Germline CDR1 SGHRS, CDR2 YFSETQ. The CDR3 covers 14 residues. Trimming took 7 bases from V and 8 from J, leaving 18 bases between them. Here the CDR3 reads CASSPGAGREKLFF. The CDR3, as DNA: TGCGCCAGCTCCCCGGGGGCAGGGAGAGAAAAACTGTTTTTT.

The genes are TRBV5-6 and TRBJ2-2; unclear D gene. The V end was cut by 2 bases, the J end by 1 base, with 9 bases between. The CDR3 spans 15 residues. From germline, CDR1 is SGHDT and CDR2 YYEEEE. This CDR3 is CASSFGQLNTGELFF. CDR3 nucleotides: TGTGCCAGCAGCTTTGGGCAGCTGAACACCGGGGAGCTGTTTTTT.

The V call is TRBV10-3, the J call TRBJ1-2, with D unclear. The V gene lost 7 bases and the J gene lost 7 bases, with 16 bases spanning the gap. The CDR3 loop spans 13 amino acids. The germline gives CDR1 ENHRY, CDR2 SYGVKD. DNA for the CDR3: TGTGCCATCACCGGCGGGGTGGAGAGTGGCTACACCTTC. Translated, it gives CAITGGVESGYTF.

This chain links TRBV30 with TRBJ2-1; D unresolved. Germline V gene lookup returns CDR1 GTSNPN and CDR2 SVGIG (reference sequence). This CDR3 has 11 amino acids. Deletions cut 3 bases from V and 6 bases from J, with 6 bases between. CDR3 DNA: TGTGCCTGGAGGGATTTCAATGAGCAGTTCTTC. Protein: CAWRDFNEQFF.

This clone has only one observation. The chain recombines TRBV2 with TRBJ1-3; 7 positions match TRBD1. J lost 4 bases, V lost 4 bases, and 7 bases had no gene match. The CDR3 length is 15 residues. Germline CDR1 reads SNHLY; CDR2 reads FYNNEI. The CDR3 sequence is CASSVGQLYGNTIYF. The CDR3 region has the DNA TGTGCCAGCAGTGTGGGACAGTTATACGGAAACACCATATATTTT. Full variable domain (remainder filled in from reference TRBV2 and TRBJ1-3): EPEVTQTPSHQVTQMGQEVILRCVPISNHLYFYWYRQILGQKVEFLVSFYNNEISEKSEIFDDQFSVERPDGSNFTLKIRSTKLEDSAMYFCASSVGQLYGNTIYFGEGSWLTVV.

The chain couples TRBV20-1 to TRBJ1-5; unclear D gene. Between the trimmed V and J ends, which lost 7 bases and 9 bases, there was a span of 7 bases. Germline CDR1 DFQATT, CDR2 SNEGSKA (reference sequence). The CDR3 runs to 9 residues. DNA of the CDR3: TGCAGTGTCATTCGGCCCCAGCATTTT. Translation: CSVIRPQHF.

The chain has TRBV10-3 and TRBJ1-1; D is uncertain. The length of the CDR3 is 12 residues. Germline CDR1 and CDR2: ENHRY and SYGVKD. V lost 6 bases to trimming and J lost 9 bases, with 14 bases between them. The CDR3 region is CAISDAGQKAFF. The CDR3 DNA follows: TGTGCCATCAGCGATGCTGGCCAGAAAGCTTTCTTT.

V gene TRBV28 combines with J gene TRBJ2-2, with D perhaps TRBD1 or TRBD2 (5 bases each). The length of the CDR3 is 15 residues. In germline, CDR1 is MDHEN, CDR2 SYDVKM. Trimming took off 5 bases at V and 5 bases at J, with 15 bases between the two ends. The CDR3 protein is CASSLSGPTTGELFF. The CDR3 coding sequence is TGTGCCAGCAGTCTATCGGGACCCACTACCGGGGAGCTGTTTTTT.

This clone was detected only once. The chain joins TRBV11-3 to TRBJ2-4, with 13 bases identical to TRBD2. The germline gives CDR1 SGHNT, CDR2 YENEEA. V lost 6 bases to trimming and J lost 6 bases; unmatched junction nucleotides: 8. This CDR3 comprises 16 residues. DNA of the CDR3: TGTGCCAGCAGTTTTACCGGGACTAGCGGGGTAAACATTCAGTACTTC. Its translation is CASSFTGTSGVNIQYF. Full variable domain (missing parts from reference TRBV11-3 and TRBJ2-4): EAGVVQSPRYKIIEKKQPVAFWCNPISGHNTLYWYLQNLGQGPELLIRYENEEAVDDSQLPKDRFSAERLKGVDSTLKIQPAELGDSAVYLCASSFTGTSGVNIQYFGAGTRLSVL.

The chain uses TRBV7-9 and TRBJ2-5; tentatively, D is TRBD1 (5 bases). Deletions cut 4 bases from V and 1 base from J, with 16 bases between. Per germline, CDR1 SEHNR and CDR2 FQNEAQ (reference sequence). The CDR3 extends over 16 amino acids. The CDR3 sequence: CASSSHPQVLQETQYF. The DNA of the CDR3 is TGTGCCAGCAGCTCTCACCCACAGGTACTCCAAGAGACCCAGTACTTC.

Of note for this clone: Additional DNA sequences in this sample encode the identical CDR3. The V call is TRBV18, the J call TRBJ2-7, with 15 bases that match TRBD2. Germline V lookup: CDR1 KGHSH, CDR2 LQKENI. CDR3 size: 14 residues. The V segment lost 3 bases and the J segment 7 bases; nucleotides outside the gene matches: 1. The CDR3 sequence is CASSPGLAGGEQYF. In DNA form, the CDR3 reads TGTGCCAGCTCACCCGGACTAGCGGGGGGGGAGCAGTACTTC. Full variable domain (missing parts from reference TRBV18 and TRBJ2-7): NAGVMQNPRHLVRRRGQEARLRCSPMKGHSHVYWYRQLPEEGLKFMVYLQKENIIDESGMPKERFSAEFPKEGPSILRIQQVVRGDSAAYFCASSPGLAGGEQYFGPGTRLTVT.

The chain employs TRBV2 and TRBJ1-6; no firm D call. The CDR3 has 15 residues. CDR1 and CDR2 (germline): SNHLY, FYNNEI. V lost 5 bases to trimming and J lost 8 bases, with 16 bases between them. CDR3 coding DNA: TGTGCCAGCAGTCTATCGACCGGGTTGGATTCACCCCTCCACTTT. Translation gives CASSLSTGLDSPLHF.

This clone came up once. The chain uses TRBV4-1 and TRBJ2-7, with TRBD1 as a possible D gene (5 bases). Germline V gene lookup returns CDR1 MGHRA and CDR2 YSYEKL. The V gene lost 1 base and the J gene lost 2 bases, with 9 bases spanning the gap. This CDR3 spans 14 amino acids. The CDR3 spells CASSQVGVTYEQYF. CDR3 coding DNA: TGCGCCAGCAGCCAAGTAGGGGTTACCTACGAGCAGTACTTC.

This chain joins TRBV28 and TRBJ1-3; D possibly corresponds to TRBD1 (5 bases). The CDR3 length is 15 residues. CDR1 MDHEN and CDR2 SYDVKM come from the germline V gene. V lost 2 bases to trimming and J lost 8 bases, with 16 bases between them. DNA for the CDR3: TGTGCCAGCAGTTTAAGTGAGGGGTTGCGGTACACCATATATTTT. Protein product: CASSLSEGLRYTIYF.

The sample holds one count of this clone. V and J are TRBV7-8 and TRBJ2-7; 7 bases line up with TRBD2. Germline-derived CDR1 and CDR2 are SGHVS and FQNEAQ. This CDR3 is built from 15 residues. V shed 1 base and J 3 bases; nucleotides not matched to a gene: 6. The CDR3 bases are TGTGCCAGCAGCTTAGTACGGGGGGTAGGCTACGAGCAGTACTTC. This gives the protein CASSLVRGVGYEQYF.

The sample holds one count of this clone. The chain links TRBV9 to TRBJ1-4, with a possible D match to TRBD1 (6 bases). Germline loops: CDR1 SGDLS, CDR2 YYNGEE. The CDR3 has 14 amino acids. Trimming shortened V by 5 bases and J by 1 base, and 9 bases separated the two germline ends. CDR3 nucleotide sequence: TGTGCCAGCAGTTTACAGGGAACTAATGAAAAACTGTTTTTT. Protein sequence: CASSLQGTNEKLFF.

The J gene is TRBJ2-3, the V gene TRBV7-9; perhaps D is TRBD1 or TRBD2 (5 bases each). The germline gives CDR1 SEHNR, CDR2 FQNEAQ (reference sequence). V was pared by 1 base and J by 1 base, with 12 bases between. This CDR3 region has 16 residues. The CDR3 protein is CASSLVRGKGTDTQYF. The CDR3 DNA reads TGTGCCAGCAGCTTAGTGAGGGGAAAGGGCACAGATACGCAGTATTTT.

This rearrangement joins TRBV23-1 to TRBJ2-7; 9 bases map to TRBD1. TRBV23-1 qualifies as an ORF whose function is uncertain. CDR3 length: 16 amino acids. The trim removed 0 bases at V and 5 bases at J, leaving 8 bases unmatched. This CDR3 is CASSQSGDRVSHEQYF. DNA of the CDR3: TGCGCCAGCAGTCAATCGGGGGACAGGGTTTCTCACGAGCAGTACTTC.

The chain joins TRBV5-1 to TRBJ1-2, with TRBD1 identical over 7 bases. Germline CDR1 is SGHRS and CDR2 is YFSETQ. Trimming cost V 4 bases and J 5 bases; bases outside gene matches: 11. The CDR3 length is 15 residues. CDR3 sequence (DNA): TGCGCCAGCAGCGACCCCACAATGACAGGGTATGGCTACACCTTC. Translating gives CASSDPTMTGYGYTF.

V is TRBV4-2 and J is TRBJ2-5; 8 bases fit TRBD2. V was clipped by 2 bases and J by 2 bases; unmatched bases: 1. This CDR3 has 14 amino acids. Germline loops: CDR1 LGHNA, CDR2 YNFKEQ. CDR3 residues: CASSQIAGQETQYF. CDR3 sequence (DNA): TGTGCCAGCAGCCAAATAGCGGGGCAAGAGACCCAGTACTTC.

The chain uses TRBV5-1 and TRBJ2-3; 9 bases align to TRBD1. This CDR3 comprises 16 residues. The V and J ends lost 0 bases and 0 bases, in that order; junction bases with no gene match: 2. Germline CDR1 is SGHRS and CDR2 is YFSETQ. The CDR3 nucleotides read TGCGCCAGCAGCTTGGCGGACAGGGGAAGCACAGATACGCAGTATTTT. Encoded protein: CASSLADRGSTDTQYF. The full variable domain, with the rest looked up from reference TRBV5-1 and TRBJ2-3, is KAGVTQTPRYLIKTRGQQVTLSCSPISGHRSVSWYQQTPGQGLQFLFEYFSETQRNKGNFPGRFSGRQFSNSRSEMNVSTLELGDSALYLCASSLADRGSTDTQYFGPGTRLTVL.

This rearrangement joins TRBV5-5 to TRBJ2-1; 9 nucleotides line up with TRBD1. Germline V CDR1 and CDR2: SGHKS, YYEKEE (reference sequence). Germline trimming cut 2 bases from V and 5 bases from J; bases unmatched to any gene: 2. The length of the CDR3 is 14 residues. The DNA of the CDR3 is TGTGCCAGCAGCTTCGGGACAGGGAACAATGAGCAGTTCTTC. This codes for CASSFGTGNNEQFF.

V usage is TRBV19 and J usage is TRBJ2-7; 8 bases align to TRBD1. Trimming removed 6 bases from V and 5 bases from J; junction bases left unmatched: 6. The CDR3 is 13 amino acids. Germline CDR1 is LNHDA and CDR2 is SQIVND (reference sequence). CDR3 in amino acids: CASSTQGAHEQYF. The CDR3 DNA sequence: TGTGCCAGTAGCACCCAGGGGGCACACGAGCAGTACTTC.